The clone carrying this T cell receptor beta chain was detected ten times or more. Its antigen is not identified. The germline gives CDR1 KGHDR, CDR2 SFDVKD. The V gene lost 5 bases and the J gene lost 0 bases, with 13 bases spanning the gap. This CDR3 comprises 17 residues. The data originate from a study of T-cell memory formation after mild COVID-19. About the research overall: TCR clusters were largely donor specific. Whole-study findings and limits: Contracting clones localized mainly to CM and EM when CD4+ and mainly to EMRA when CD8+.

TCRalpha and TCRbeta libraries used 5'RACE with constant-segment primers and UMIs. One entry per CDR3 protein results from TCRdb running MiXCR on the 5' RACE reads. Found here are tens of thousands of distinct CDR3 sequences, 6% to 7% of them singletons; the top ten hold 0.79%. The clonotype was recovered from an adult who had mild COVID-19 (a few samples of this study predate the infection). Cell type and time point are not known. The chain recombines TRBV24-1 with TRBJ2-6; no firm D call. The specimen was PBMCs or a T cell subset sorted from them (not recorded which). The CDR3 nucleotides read TGTGCCACCAGTGGGCCGGATTACCACTCTGGGGCCAACGTCCTGACTTTC. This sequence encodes CATSGPDYHSGANVLTF.